This T cell receptor beta chain was identified during a study of beta chain features in type 1 diabetes. Findings and limits, study-wide: Across all four CD4+ subsets, people with type 1 diabetes showed modestly shorter TCRB CDR3s. Cells carrying high TCR expression could end up over-represented when cDNA is sequenced. A greater similarity of naive, central memory and Treg TCRB repertoires was seen among patients than among healthy donors.

Sampling consisted of one heparinised blood draw per donor, averaging about 116 mL. Each of the CD4+ naive, central memory, regulatory and stem cell-like memory populations was sorted via CD45RO/CCR7/CD25/CD127/CD95/CD27. The CDR3 has 14 amino acids. Trimming removed 2 bases at V and 0 bases at J, with 7 bases between. Germline CDR1 reads MDHEN; CDR2 reads SYDVKM. As every portion of the isolated RNA was reverse transcribed, the sequencing read expressed TCRB transcripts. Assay used: immunoSEQ multiplex PCR; TCRdb lists only in-frame clones, some missing. Of 130,000 or so clones detected, about 18% appear once; the ten largest clones hold roughly 2.5%. This clone showed up many times. Antigen unknown.

This chain connects TRBV28 to TRBJ1-2; D is uncertain. The receptor comes from a man younger than 35 with type 1 diabetes. Sequencing used central memory CD4+ T cells from blood. CDR3 sequence: CASSLEGTNYGYTF. CDR3 coding DNA: TGTGCCAGCAGTTTAGAGGGAACTAACTATGGCTACACCTTC.